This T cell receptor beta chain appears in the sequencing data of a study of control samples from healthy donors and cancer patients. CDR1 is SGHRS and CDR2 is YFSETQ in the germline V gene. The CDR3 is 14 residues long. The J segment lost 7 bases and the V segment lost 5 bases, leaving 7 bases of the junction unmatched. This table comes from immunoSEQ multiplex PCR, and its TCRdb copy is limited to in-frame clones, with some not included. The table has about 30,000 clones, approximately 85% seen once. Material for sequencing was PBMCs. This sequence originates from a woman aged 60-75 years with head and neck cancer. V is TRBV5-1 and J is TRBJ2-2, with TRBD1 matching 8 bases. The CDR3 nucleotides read TGCGCCAGCAGTACAGCAGGGGGCCACGGGGAGCTGTTTTTT. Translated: CASSTAGGHGELFF.